This paragraph covers one T cell receptor (beta chain) sequence. What it binds is not known. From germline, CDR1 is SQVTM and CDR2 ANQGSEA. V was shortened by 5 bases and J by 1 base, with 14 bases between the two germline ends. The CDR3 spans 14 residues. The sample is drawn from a study of response to subunit inactivated influenza vaccine. Regarding the study as a whole: Only a handful of new T cells, the authors suggested, are recruited with each seasonal influenza vaccination.

TCRdb itself ran the RT-PCR reads through MiXCR, one entry per CDR3 protein. The sample consists of roughly 290,000 distinct CDR3 sequences, just over 20% of them appearing once. This material consisted of PBMCs from blood, taken roughly 20 months after vaccination. The TCR originated in a man aged 50-75 years who received an inactivated influenza vaccine. This chain connects TRBV29-1 to TRBJ1-1; no clear D. CDR3 loop: CSVSRSTENTEAFF. The DNA of the CDR3 is TGCAGCGTTTCCCGCTCAACAGAGAACACTGAAGCTTTCTTT. The variable domain in full, completed from reference TRBV29-1 and TRBJ1-1, reads SAVISQKPSRDICQRGTSLTIQCQVDSQVTMMFWYRQQPGQSLTLIATANQGSEATYESGFVIDKFPISRPNLTFSTLTVSNMSPEDSSIYLCSVSRSTENTEAFFGQGTRLTVV.